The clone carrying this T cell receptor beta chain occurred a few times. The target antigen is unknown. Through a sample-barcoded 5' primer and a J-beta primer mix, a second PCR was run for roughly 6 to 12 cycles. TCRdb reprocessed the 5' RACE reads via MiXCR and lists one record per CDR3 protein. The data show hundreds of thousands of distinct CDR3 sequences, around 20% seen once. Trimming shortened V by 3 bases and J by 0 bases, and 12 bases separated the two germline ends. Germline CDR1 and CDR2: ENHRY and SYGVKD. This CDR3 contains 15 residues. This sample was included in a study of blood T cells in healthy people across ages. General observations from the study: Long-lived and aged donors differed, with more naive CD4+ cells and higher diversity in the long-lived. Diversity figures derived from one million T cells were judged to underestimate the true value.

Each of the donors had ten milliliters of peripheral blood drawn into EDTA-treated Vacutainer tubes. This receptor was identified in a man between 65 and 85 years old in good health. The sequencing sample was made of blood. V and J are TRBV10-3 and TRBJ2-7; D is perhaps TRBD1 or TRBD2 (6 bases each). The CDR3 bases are TGTGCCATCAGTGAAGGGGGGCTTAACTCCTACGAGCAGTACTTC. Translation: CAISEGGLNSYEQYF.